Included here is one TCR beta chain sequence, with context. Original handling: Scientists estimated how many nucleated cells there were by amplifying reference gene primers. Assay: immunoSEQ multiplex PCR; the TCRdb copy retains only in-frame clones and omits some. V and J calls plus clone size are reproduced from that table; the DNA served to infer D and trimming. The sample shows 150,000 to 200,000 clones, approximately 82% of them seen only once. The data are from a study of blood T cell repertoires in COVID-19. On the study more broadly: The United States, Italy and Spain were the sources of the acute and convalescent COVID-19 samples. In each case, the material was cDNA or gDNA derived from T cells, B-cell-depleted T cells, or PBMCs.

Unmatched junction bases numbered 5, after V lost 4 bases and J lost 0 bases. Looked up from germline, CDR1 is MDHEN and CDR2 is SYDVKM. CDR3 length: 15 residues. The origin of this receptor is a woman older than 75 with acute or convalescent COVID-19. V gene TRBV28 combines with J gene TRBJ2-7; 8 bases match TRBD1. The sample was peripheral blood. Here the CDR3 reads CASSSRTGTSYEQYF. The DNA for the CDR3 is TGTGCCAGCAGTTCCCGGACAGGGACCTCCTACGAGCAGTACTTC.